These 9 T cell receptor beta chains share one sample of origin, sequenced in a study of blood T cell repertoires in COVID-19. Libraries were prepared by immunoSEQ multiplex PCR; TCRdb keeps only in-frame clonotypes and omits some of them. The table lists some 69,000 clones, approximately 89% of them singletons. The sample consisted of peripheral blood. These receptors all stem from a woman in her fifties or sixties with active COVID-19.

The genes are TRBV9 and TRBJ2-2, with 15 nucleotides matching TRBD2. Per germline, CDR1 SGDLS and CDR2 YYNGEE. Trimming removed 4 bases from V and 1 base from J; junction bases left unmatched: 5. CDR3 size: 18 residues. The CDR3 bases are TGTGCCAGCAGCCCTCCGGGACTAGCGGGAGGGAACACCGGGGAGCTGTTTTTT. Encoded protein: CASSPPGLAGGNTGELFF.

This rearrangement joins TRBV15 to TRBJ1-5; perhaps TRBD1 as D (6 bases). This CDR3 contains 16 residues. Germline V gene sequence: CDR1 LNHNV, CDR2 YYDKDF (reference sequence). Deletions cut 3 bases from V and 5 bases from J, with 17 bases between. For the CDR3, the DNA is TGTGCCACCAGCAGCAATTTGGACAGACTCGATCAGCCCCAGCATTTT. Residues: CATSSNLDRLDQPQHF.

This clone was counted a few times. The rearrangement joins TRBV2 to TRBJ1-1; D may be TRBD1 (6 bases). Germline CDR1 and CDR2: SNHLY and FYNNEI. Trimming stripped 8 bases from V and 1 base from J, with 8 bases between. The CDR3 covers 12 residues. The CDR3 spells CASARGNTEAFF. CDR3 DNA: TGTGCCAGCGCCAGGGGGAACACTGAAGCTTTCTTT.

This chain connects TRBV9 to TRBJ2-5; TRBD2 aligns across 9 bases. CDR1 SGDLS and CDR2 YYNGEE come from the germline V gene. With 4 bases clipped from V and 5 bases from J, the junction kept 6 bases outside the gene matches. The CDR3 runs 14 residues. For the CDR3, the DNA is TGTGCCAGCAGCACAGCGGGAGGATTGGAGACCCAGTACTTC. Translating it yields CASSTAGGLETQYF.

The CDR3 here is CASSFRGESNQPQHF. The CDR3 DNA reads TGTGCCAGCAGTTTCAGGGGGGAAAGCAATCAGCCCCAGCATTTT. This rearrangement joins TRBV6-5 to TRBJ1-5; 7 bases map to TRBD1. The CDR3 is 15 amino acids. Germline V gene sequence: CDR1 MNHEY, CDR2 SVGAGI. V trimming: 4 bases; J trimming: 1 base; junction bases outside the gene matches: 4.

The chain employs TRBV6-5 and TRBJ1-5; D might be TRBD1 (5 bases). Germline V lookup: CDR1 MNHEY, CDR2 SVGAGI. This CDR3 is 11 amino acids long. Trimming pared 10 bases from V and 11 bases from J, leaving 15 bases between. The CDR3 loop reads CATGGGYSQHF. CDR3 coding DNA: TGTGCCACCGGGGGGGGGTATTCCCAGCATTTT.

About this clone: Other DNA sequences in the same sample also yield this CDR3. The gene calls are TRBV24-1 and TRBJ2-3; D is undetermined. Between the trimmed V and J ends, which lost 5 bases and 1 base, there was a span of 6 bases. Germline CDR1 reads KGHDR; CDR2 reads SFDVKD. The CDR3 extends over 13 amino acids. CDR3 region: CATSGQGTDTQYF. CDR3 DNA sequence: TGTGCCACCAGTGGGCAGGGCACAGATACGCAGTATTTT.

The rearrangement links TRBV18 to TRBJ2-2; 9 nucleotides line up with TRBD1. After removal of 3 bases from V and 3 bases from J, the junction contained 2 bases not matched to a gene. Per germline, CDR1 KGHSH and CDR2 LQKENI. CDR3 size: 15 residues. The DNA for the CDR3 is TGTGCCAGCTCACCGGGGGACAGGGACACCGGGGAGCTGTTTTTT. Its protein is CASSPGDRDTGELFF.

This clone was counted a single time. The chain carries TRBV29-1 and TRBJ2-3, with D possibly TRBD2 on 6 matching bases. V was clipped by 6 bases and J by 1 base, with 17 bases between them. CDR1 SQVTM and CDR2 ANQGSEA come from the germline V gene. The CDR3 is made up of 15 amino acids. The CDR3 DNA reads as TGCAGCGTGGACTACCGGGACCAGGGCACAGATACGCAGTATTTT. Translating gives CSVDYRDQGTDTQYF.